Sequencing of this TCR beta chain was carried out in a study of blood T cell repertoires in COVID-19. Study background: Acute and convalescent COVID-19 specimens originated in the United States, Italy and Spain. The analysed material was cDNA or gDNA that came from T cells, B-cell-depleted T cells, or PBMCs.

Participants were aged about 18 to 90 years from about 25 US areas. Original processing notes: Nucleated cell number was recorded as an estimate derived from reference gene primer amplification. TCRdb's copy holds only in-frame clones and misses some; the assay was immunoSEQ multiplex PCR. The DNA gave D and trimming, while V, J and clone size come from that table. The sample has about 270,000 clones, around 89% seen once; the top ten hold 2% to 3%. From germline, CDR1 is GTSNPN and CDR2 SVGIG (reference sequence). V shed 0 bases and J shed 3 bases, with 14 bases lying between them. The CDR3 is 15 amino acids.

The V call is TRBV30, the J call TRBJ1-1, with unresolved D. This clonotype originated in a woman younger than 35 who had recovered from COVID-19. Sequencing was carried out using PBMCs or T cells enriched from blood (not recorded which). The CDR3 DNA follows: TGTGCCTGGAGTGTACGATGTCCCCGGTACACTGAAGCTTTCTTT. Its protein product is CAWSVRCPRYTEAFF.